This section outlines one T cell receptor (beta chain) sequence together with its context. This record belongs to a study of blood T cell repertoires in COVID-19. The repertoire was sequenced with immunoSEQ multiplex PCR; TCRdb's copy has only in-frame clones and lacks some. The sample carries approximately 190,000 clones, about 93% recorded once. The receptor's source is a man aged 45-65 years with acute or convalescent COVID-19. The specimen was peripheral blood.

The CDR3 DNA follows: TGTGCCAGCAGTTTATGGACTCTCGGCTCCTACAATGAGCAGTTCTTC. This codes for CASSLWTLGSYNEQFF. This sequence joins TRBV27 and TRBJ2-1; D is possibly TRBD2 (5 bases). CDR3 length: 16 residues. The V end lost 1 base, the J end lost 0 bases, and 10 bases lay between the germline ends. Germline-derived CDR1 and CDR2 are MNHEY and SMNVEV (reference sequence).